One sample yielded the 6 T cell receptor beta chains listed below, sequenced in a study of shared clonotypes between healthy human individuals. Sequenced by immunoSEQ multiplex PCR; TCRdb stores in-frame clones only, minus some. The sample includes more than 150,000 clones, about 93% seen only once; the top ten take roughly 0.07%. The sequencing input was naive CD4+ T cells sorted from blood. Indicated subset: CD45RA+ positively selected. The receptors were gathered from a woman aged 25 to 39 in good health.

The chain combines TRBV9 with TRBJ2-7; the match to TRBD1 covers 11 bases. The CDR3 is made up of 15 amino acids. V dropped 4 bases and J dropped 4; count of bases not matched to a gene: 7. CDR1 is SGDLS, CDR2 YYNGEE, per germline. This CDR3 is CASSRGDRGLYEQYF. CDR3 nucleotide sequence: TGTGCCAGCAGCAGAGGGGACAGGGGGTTGTACGAGCAGTACTTC. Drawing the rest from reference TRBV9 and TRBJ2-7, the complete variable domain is DSGVTQTPKHLITATGQRVTLRCSPRSGDLSVYWYQQSLDQGLQFLIQYYNGEERAKGNILERFSAQQFPDLHSELNLSSLELGDSALYFCASSRGDRGLYEQYFGPGTRLTVT.

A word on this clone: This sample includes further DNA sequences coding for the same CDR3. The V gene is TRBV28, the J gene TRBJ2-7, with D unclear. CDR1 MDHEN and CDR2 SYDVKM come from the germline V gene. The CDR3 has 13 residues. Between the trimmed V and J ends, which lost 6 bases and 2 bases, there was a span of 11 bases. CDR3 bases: TGTGCCAGCAGCCCCGGACCCGCCTACGAGCAGTACTTC. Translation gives CASSPGPAYEQYF. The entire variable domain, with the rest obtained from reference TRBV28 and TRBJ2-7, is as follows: DVKVTQSSRYLVKRTGEKVFLECVQDMDHENMFWYRQDPGLGLRLIYFSYDVKMKEKGDIPEGYSVSREKKERFSLILESASTNQTSMYLCASSPGPAYEQYFGPGTRLTVT.

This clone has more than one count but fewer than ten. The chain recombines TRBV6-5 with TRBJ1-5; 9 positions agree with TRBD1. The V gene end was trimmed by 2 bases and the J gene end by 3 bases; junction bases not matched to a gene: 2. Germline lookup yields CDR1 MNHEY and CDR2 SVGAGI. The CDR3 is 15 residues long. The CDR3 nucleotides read TGTGCCAGCAGTTACAGGACAGGGGTCAATCAGCCCCAGCATTTT. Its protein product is CASSYRTGVNQPQHF.

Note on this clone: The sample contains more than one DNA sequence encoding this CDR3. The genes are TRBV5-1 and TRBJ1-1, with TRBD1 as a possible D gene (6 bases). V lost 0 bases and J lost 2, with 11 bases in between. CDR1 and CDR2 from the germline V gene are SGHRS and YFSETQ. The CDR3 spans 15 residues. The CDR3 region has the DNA TGCGCCAGCAGCTTGGCGGCAGGGGCCAACACTGAAGCTTTCTTT. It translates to CASSLAAGANTEAFF.

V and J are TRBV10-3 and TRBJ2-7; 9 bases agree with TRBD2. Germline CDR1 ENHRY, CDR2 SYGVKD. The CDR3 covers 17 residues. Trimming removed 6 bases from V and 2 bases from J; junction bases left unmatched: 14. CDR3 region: CAISEGGLAARAYEQYF. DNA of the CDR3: TGTGCCATCAGCGAAGGGGGACTAGCCGCCAGGGCCTACGAGCAGTACTTC.

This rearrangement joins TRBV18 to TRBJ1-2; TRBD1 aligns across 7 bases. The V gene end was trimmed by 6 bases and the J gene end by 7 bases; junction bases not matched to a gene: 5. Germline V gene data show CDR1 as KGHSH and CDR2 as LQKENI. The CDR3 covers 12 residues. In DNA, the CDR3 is TGTGCCAGCTCCCTCGACAGGGTTGGCTACACCTTC. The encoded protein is CASSLDRVGYTF.